Detailed here is one T cell receptor beta chain. At one end the junction does not follow the germline gene, possibly because of a read error. The data belong to a study of OX40 agonist ivuxolimab in advanced cancers. About the study: Patients received ivuxolimab, an intravenous treatment, every 2 weeks at 0.01 to 10 mg/kg.

Clones were sequenced by immunoSEQ multiplex PCR, and TCRdb holds only the in-frame ones, with some missing. The data hold around 90,000 clones, with about 90% observed a single time. Germline V lookup: CDR1 SSHAT, CDR2 FNYEAQ (reference sequence). The length of the CDR3 is 15 residues. This clonotype originated in an adult with an advanced solid tumor such as melanoma, head and neck, liver or kidney cancer. V gene TRBV7-7 combines with J gene TRBJ1-2; D gene unclear. This sample comprised CD4+ or CD8+ T cells sorted from blood, obtained in a trial of the OX40 agonist ivuxolimab. The CDR3 nucleotides are TGTGCTAGCAGCTTAGCTCGTCGTGGGAACTATGGCTACACCTTC. It is translated as CASSLARRGNYGYTF.